A selection of T cell receptor beta chains follows, all from one sample in a study of T cell changes during pregnancy in multiple sclerosis. Method: immunoSEQ multiplex PCR; TCRdb's copy keeps in-frame clones and lacks some. Found here are tens of thousands of clones, 80% to 95% of them singletons; the top ten hold about 0.15%. The specimen comprised CD4+ T cells from peripheral blood mononuclear cells, sampled after pregnancy. Receptor source: a female donor in good health, enrolled as a control in a pregnancy study. Both conserved end residues are part of each CDR3. The D gene is left open where the match is weak. Not every row has a clone size; where given, it reads once, few, many or a size class.

>NA|TRBV7-3|TRBD1|TRBJ2-5
TGTGCCAGCAGCGCCACAGGGGGGGAGACCCAGTACTTC
CASSATGGETQYF
>NA|TRBV7-3|NA|TRBJ2-3
TGTGCCAGCAGCTTAGCGGGGGCTAGTGCAGATACGCAGTATTTT
CASSLAGASADTQYF
>NA|TRBV6-6|NA|TRBJ2-7
TGTGCCAGCATCCGGCGACAGGACCAATCTTACGAGCAGTACTTC
CASIRRQDQSYEQYF
>NA|TRBV19|TRBD2|TRBJ2-3
TGTGCCAGTAGTATTGCGGGGGGCACAGATACGCAGTATTTT
CASSIAGGTDTQYF
>NA|TRBV7-9|NA|TRBJ2-5
TGTGCCATCGCGCTGAGAGGGAAAGAGACCCAGTACTTC
CAIALRGKETQYF
>NA|TRBV14|NA|TRBJ1-6
TGTGCCAGCAGCTCCCGCGGGGTTTCACCCCTCCACTTT
CASSSRGVSPLHF
>NA|TRBV10-3|TRBD1|TRBJ1-1
TGTGCCATCACCCCGACAGGGGGCCGGACTGAAGCTTTCTTT
CAITPTGGRTEAFF
>NA|TRBV7-2|NA|TRBJ1-2
TGTGCCAGCAGCTTAGAGGGGGTGTTCTACTATGGCTACACCTTC
CASSLEGVFYYGYTF
>NA|TRBV7-8|TRBD1|TRBJ1-5
TGTGCCAGCAGCCACGACAGGGTGGGCAATCAGCCCCAGCATTTT
CASSHDRVGNQPQHF
>NA|TRBV14|TRBD1|TRBJ2-7
TGTGCCAGCAGCCAACATACCGGGACAGGGGCCGCCGAGCAGTACTTC
CASSQHTGTGAAEQYF
>NA|TRBV5-1|NA|TRBJ2-1
TGCGCCAGCAGCTTATACGCAGTACCCAATGAGCAGTTCTTC
CASSLYAVPNEQFF
>NA|TRBV6-1|NA|TRBJ2-1
TGTGCCAGCAGTGTTATACAGGAAGGTGAGCAGTTCTTC
CASSVIQEGEQFF
>NA|TRBV4-3|TRBD1|TRBJ2-7
TGCGCCAGCAGCCAAGACCGAACAGGGGGAACCCCCTACGAGCAGTACTTC
CASSQDRTGGTPYEQYF
>NA|TRBV18|TRBD1|TRBJ1-1
TGTGCCAGCTCACCACCAGGACAGGGGTTGAACACTGAAGCTTTCTTT
CASSPPGQGLNTEAFF
>NA|TRBV7-2|TRBD2|TRBJ2-3
TGTGCCAGCAGTTCGACTAGCGGGGGAGGTGGGGCCACAGATACGCAGTATTTT
CASSSTSGGGGATDTQYF
>NA|TRBV18|TRBD1|TRBJ1-2
TGTGCCAGCTCACCCGGGACAGGACCTAACTATGGCTACACCTTC
CASSPGTGPNYGYTF
>NA|TRBV6-6|NA|TRBJ1-2
TGTGCCAGCACCGAAGACATTATCGGTCGGGGCTACACCTTC
CASTEDIIGRGYTF
>NA|TRBV7-9|NA|TRBJ2-2
TGTGCCAAAGCGGAGACGAACACCGGGGAGCTGTTTTTT
CAKAETNTGELFF
>NA|TRBV11-3|NA|TRBJ2-5
TGTGCCAGCAGCTTAGGGCAGAATCAAGAGACCCAGTACTTC
CASSLGQNQETQYF
>NA|TRBV7-8|NA|TRBJ1-6
TGTGCCAGCAGCTTAGGACAGCGCCTTGATTCACCCCTCCACTTT
CASSLGQRLDSPLHF
>NA|TRBV5-1|TRBD2|TRBJ2-2
TGCGCCAGCAGCTACGAGACTAGCGCAAGCACCGGGGAGCTGTTTTTT
CASSYETSASTGELFF
>NA|TRBV7-2|NA|TRBJ1-6
TGTGCCAGCAGCTCACAACCCCTTAATTCACCCCTCCACTTT
CASSSQPLNSPLHF
>NA|TRBV18|TRBD1|TRBJ1-4
TGTGCCAGCTCTACGGACAGGGGAAATGAAAAACTGTTTTTT
CASSTDRGNEKLFF
>NA|TRBV18|TRBD1|TRBJ2-7
TGTGCCAGCTCACCTACGACAGGGGGGTCCTACGAGCAGTACTTC
CASSPTTGGSYEQYF
>NA|TRBV5-1|NA|TRBJ2-1
TGCGCCAGCAGCTTGGGCGGGGCTACGGGGAATGAGCAGTTCTTC
CASSLGGATGNEQFF
>NA|TRBV4-3|TRBD2|TRBJ2-5
TGCGCCAGCAGCCAAGACTTGGCGGGGGGCTTGGAGACCCAGTACTTC
CASSQDLAGGLETQYF
>NA|TRBV7-2|TRBD2|TRBJ2-5
TGTGCCAGCAGCTTAGGACTAGCGGGGAAAGAGACCCAGTACTTC
CASSLGLAGKETQYF
>once|TRBV4-2|TRBD2|TRBJ2-1
TGTGCCAGCAGCTATTTGAGCGCGGGGGGACTCAATGAGCAGTTCTTC
CASSYLSAGGLNEQFF
>NA|TRBV7-9|NA|TRBJ2-1
TGTGCCAGCACCCCCCCGGGACTAGGGGGCGGGGGGGAGCAGTTCTTC
CASTPPGLGGGGEQFF
>NA|TRBV9|TRBD1|TRBJ1-1
TGTGCCAGCAGCGTAGCGACAGGGCCAGCTTTCTTT
CASSVATGPAFF
>NA|TRBV6-4|NA|TRBJ1-5
TGTGCCAGCAGTCCCTACAGGGATCAGCCCCAGCATTTT
CASSPYRDQPQHF
>NA|TRBV5-1|TRBD2|TRBJ2-3
TGCGCCACTAGGTATCTAGCGGGCACAGATACGCAGTATTTT
CATRYLAGTDTQYF
>NA|TRBV6-5|NA|TRBJ2-7
TGTGCCAGCTCTTTCGGGGTTGGCGAGCAGTACTTC
CASSFGVGEQYF
>NA|TRBV10-3|NA|TRBJ1-1
TGTGCCATCAGTGAAAGGGGCTTTGAAGCTTTCTTT
CAISERGFEAFF
>NA|TRBV6-1|NA|TRBJ2-2
TGTGCCAGCAGGCCAACAGGAACCGGGGAGCTGTTTTTT
CASRPTGTGELFF
>NA|TRBV7-2|TRBD1|TRBJ1-1
TGTGCCAGCAGCTTATCATCGACAGGGGGGTTAGGTGAAGCTTTCTTT
CASSLSSTGGLGEAFF
>NA|TRBV27|NA|TRBJ2-2
TGTGCCAGCAGCAAGCCCGGGGAGCTGTTTTTT
CASSKPGELFF
>NA|TRBV5-6|TRBD1|TRBJ2-7
TGTGCCAGCAGCTTTCGGACAGGGAGGGAGCAGTACTTC
CASSFRTGREQYF
>NA|TRBV11-3|TRBD2|TRBJ2-3
TGTGCCAGCAGCCGGGGGGAGACGCAGTATTTT
CASSRGETQYF
>NA|TRBV28|NA|TRBJ1-5
TGTGCCAGCAGCAGGAATCAGCCCCAGCATTTT
CASSRNQPQHF
>NA|TRBV4-1|NA|TRBJ2-5
TGCGCCAGCAGCCCCAGGGGACGTACGGACCAAGAGACCCAGTACTTC
CASSPRGRTDQETQYF
>NA|TRBV11-2|TRBD2|TRBJ2-1
TGTGCCAGCAGCTGGGAGTTAGCGGGGGGGCCTTCTAATGAGCAGTTCTTC
CASSWELAGGPSNEQFF
>once|TRBV13|TRBD1|TRBJ1-4
TGTGCCAGCAGCCGGGACAGGGAAGAAAAACTGTTTTTT
CASSRDREEKLFF
>NA|TRBV18|NA|TRBJ2-6
TGTGCCAGCTCACCACAGTTCCGGCGGACTGGGGCCAACGTCCTGACTTTC
CASSPQFRRTGANVLTF
>once|TRBV30|NA|TRBJ1-5
TGTGCCTGGAGTAGAGACAGTATAGATCAGCCCCAGCATTTT
CAWSRDSIDQPQHF
>few|TRBV7-9|TRBD1|TRBJ1-1
TGTGCCAGCAGCCCACAGGGGAACGCTGAAGCTTTCTTT
CASSPQGNAEAFF